These 22 T cell receptor beta chains were all obtained from the same sample, sequenced in a study of T-cell memory formation after mild COVID-19. TCRdb processed the 5' RACE reads anew with MiXCR; each CDR3 protein has one entry. The sample lists a few hundred thousand distinct CDR3 sequences, around 10% seen once, with 20% to 25% in the top ten. What was sequenced was PBMCs or a T cell subset sorted from them (not recorded which). These TCRs come from a man aged 18 to 29 who had mild COVID-19 (a few samples of this study predate the infection). Cell type and time point are not known.

This clonotype has only a few counts. The genes are TRBV12-3 or TRBV12-4 and TRBJ2-2; the D is unclear. The germline V and J ends were trimmed by 6 bases and 0 bases, with 11 bases remaining between them. The CDR3 is 15 residues long. The CDR3 DNA reads as TGTGCCAGCAGATACAGCCTGACGAACACCGGGGAGCTGTTTTTT. It is translated as CASRYSLTNTGELFF.

This clonotype was seen repeatedly, ten times or more. The rearrangement joins TRBV30 to TRBJ2-3; 8 nucleotides line up with TRBD2. This CDR3 has 14 residues. The V gene end was trimmed by 0 bases and the J gene end by 6 bases; junction bases not matched to a gene: 5. Germline-derived CDR1 and CDR2 are GTSNPN and SVGIG (reference sequence). CDR3 loop: CAWSVAGAEDTQYF. In nucleotides, the CDR3 is TGTGCCTGGAGTGTAGCGGGGGCAGAGGATACGCAGTATTTT.

J is TRBJ1-5 and V is TRBV12-3 or TRBV12-4; 7 nucleotides align to TRBD1. V was pared by 4 bases and J by 3 bases, with 6 bases of the junction left unmatched. The CDR3 covers 15 residues. The CDR3 loop reads CASSSQGPYNQPQHF. Here the CDR3 DNA reads TGTGCCAGCAGTTCACAGGGGCCGTACAATCAGCCCCAGCATTTT.

This clonotype has a count of ten or more. The V gene is TRBV5-1, the J gene TRBJ1-2, with D perhaps TRBD1 (5 bases). This CDR3 is 15 amino acids long. Between the trimmed V and J ends, which lost 0 bases and 7 bases, there was a span of 16 bases. Germline V gene sequence: CDR1 SGHRS, CDR2 YFSETQ. DNA for the CDR3: TGCGCCAGCAGCTTGGCCGGGGGATTGATCGGTGGCTACACCTTC. Amino acids: CASSLAGGLIGGYTF.

The chain couples TRBV19 to TRBJ2-2; 9 nucleotides align to TRBD1. CDR1 and CDR2 (germline): LNHDA, SQIVND (reference sequence). Trimming cost V 1 base and J 3 bases; bases outside gene matches: 6. This CDR3 is 17 amino acids long. This CDR3 reads CASSIAGQGVYTGELFF. The CDR3 DNA reads as TGTGCCAGTAGTATAGCGGGACAGGGTGTGTACACCGGGGAGCTGTTTTTT. The full variable domain, with the rest looked up from reference TRBV19 and TRBJ2-2, is DGGITQSPKYLFRKEGQNVTLSCEQNLNHDAMYWYRQDPGQGLRLIYYSQIVNDFQKGDIAEGYSVSREKKESFPLTVTSAQKNPTAFYLCASSIAGQGVYTGELFFGEGSRLTVL.

This clonotype was found a few times. This rearrangement joins TRBV4-3 to TRBJ1-5; D remains ambiguous. From germline, CDR1 is LGHNA and CDR2 YSLEER. Trimming removed 0 bases at V and 8 bases at J, with 8 bases between. The CDR3 sequence is 13 residues long. DNA for the CDR3: TGCGCCAGCAGCCAAGACAACGGGGAGCCCCAGCATTTT. Protein sequence: CASSQDNGEPQHF.

This clonotype was seen at least ten times. The chain combines TRBV11-2 with TRBJ2-5; D could derive from TRBD1 or TRBD2 (6 bases each). Trimming shortened V by 2 bases and J by 4 bases, and 11 bases separated the two germline ends. CDR1 is SGHAT and CDR2 is FQNNGV in the germline V gene. This CDR3 comprises 14 residues. Here the CDR3 DNA reads TGTGCCAGCAGCTTAAGGGGGGCCCCAGAGACCCAGTACTTC. It codes for CASSLRGAPETQYF.

The rearrangement uses TRBV4-3 and TRBJ2-3, with D tentatively TRBD2 (5 bases). Germline values: CDR1 LGHNA, CDR2 YSLEER. This CDR3 comprises 17 residues. Trimming removed 0 bases from V and 3 bases from J, with 16 bases in between. The CDR3 here is CASSQEVPGSRTDTQYF. CDR3 nucleotide sequence: TGCGCCAGCAGCCAAGAAGTTCCGGGGAGCAGGACAGATACGCAGTATTTT.

This clonotype has at least ten counts. The chain has TRBV7-7 and TRBJ2-2; 8 bases match TRBD1. Germline CDR1 and CDR2: SSHAT and FNYEAQ (reference sequence). The V and J ends lost 2 bases and 5 bases, in that order; junction bases with no gene match: 4. The CDR3 has 15 residues. Here the CDR3 DNA reads TGTGCCAGCAGCTTAAAGACAGGGGTGACCGGGGAGCTGTTTTTT. As protein: CASSLKTGVTGELFF. Together with reference TRBV7-7 and TRBJ2-2, the CDR3 gives the full variable domain: GAGVSQSPRYKVTKRGQDVTLRCDPISSHATLYWYQQALGQGPEFLTYFNYEAQPDKSGLPSDRFSAERPEGSISTLTIQRTEQRDSAMYRCASSLKTGVTGELFFGEGSRLTVL.

The table lists this clonotype with a few counts. The chain joins TRBV5-1 to TRBJ2-6, with D perhaps TRBD1 or TRBD2 (5 bases each). The V and J ends lost 0 bases and 1 base respectively, with 14 bases between them. This CDR3 is 18 amino acids long. Germline assignment: CDR1 SGHRS and CDR2 YFSETQ. The chain's CDR3 is CASSLGGRSSSGANVLTF. CDR3 in DNA: TGCGCCAGCAGCTTGGGGGGACGGTCCTCTTCTGGGGCCAACGTCCTGACTTTC.

This CDR3 is CAIRGGSWTDTQYF. The CDR3 DNA reads TGTGCCATCAGAGGGGGAAGTTGGACAGATACGCAGTATTTT. The chain couples TRBV10-3 to TRBJ2-3, with D tentatively TRBD1 (6 bases). Looked up from germline, CDR1 is ENHRY and CDR2 is SYGVKD. The ends were cut back, 6 bases at V and 3 bases at J, with 13 bases in the middle. The CDR3 runs 14 residues.

The chain carries TRBV5-1 and TRBJ1-4, with D tentatively TRBD1 (5 bases). The CDR3 runs 14 residues. The V and J ends lost 1 base and 8 bases respectively, with 12 bases between them. The germline V gene encodes CDR1 SGHRS and CDR2 YFSETQ. The CDR3 loop reads CASSLRGRDEKLFF. In DNA, the CDR3 is TGCGCCAGCAGCTTGCGTGGGAGGGACGAAAAACTGTTTTTT. Looking up the rest from reference TRBV5-1 and TRBJ1-4 gives the full variable domain: KAGVTQTPRYLIKTRGQQVTLSCSPISGHRSVSWYQQTPGQGLQFLFEYFSETQRNKGNFPGRFSGRQFSNSRSEMNVSTLELGDSALYLCASSLRGRDEKLFFGSGTQLSVL.

This clonotype was counted a few times. The chain employs TRBV7-2 and TRBJ2-2; no clear D. Germline V lookup: CDR1 SGHTA, CDR2 FQGNSA. The V gene lost 1 base and the J gene lost 7 bases, with 10 bases spanning the gap. The CDR3 sequence is 14 residues long. The CDR3 region has the DNA TGTGCCAGCAGCTTAGAAAGGACGGGCGGGGAGCTGTTTTTT. It encodes CASSLERTGGELFF.

This clonotype was observed many times. This sequence joins TRBV20-1 and TRBJ2-3; TRBD2 is a possible D gene (6 bases). This CDR3 has 15 amino acids. Trimming removed 0 bases from V and 4 bases from J, with 14 bases in between. Germline V CDR1 and CDR2: DFQATT, SNEGSKA (reference sequence). In nucleotides, the CDR3 is TGCAGTGCTAGAGATGGCGGGGAAGGATCAGATACGCAGTATTTT. Encoded protein: CSARDGGEGSDTQYF.

The chain is built from TRBV20-1 and TRBJ2-3, with TRBD2 matching 12 bases. Germline V gives CDR1 DFQATT, CDR2 SNEGSKA (reference sequence). Losses at the gene ends were 0 bases for V and 2 bases for J; bases not matched to a gene: 9. There are 18 residues in the CDR3. CDR3 in DNA: TGCAGTGCTAGAGATTTGACTAGCGGGGGCCTGATCACAGATACGCAGTATTTT. It codes for CSARDLTSGGLITDTQYF.

The rearrangement joins TRBV15 to TRBJ1-2; D perhaps matches TRBD1 (5 bases). The CDR3 loop spans 14 amino acids. Trimming removed 0 bases from V and 7 bases from J, with 12 bases in between. Germline CDR1 LNHNV, CDR2 YYDKDF (reference sequence). The CDR3 DNA sequence: TGTGCCACCAGCAGAGAGCGCAGGGTTGGTGGCTACACCTTC. It translates to CATSRERRVGGYTF.

This clonotype was observed many times. The CDR3 DNA is TGCAGTGCTAGAGATAGTAGGACAGAAAGCACAGATACGCAGTATTTT. Protein sequence: CSARDSRTESTDTQYF. The chain has TRBV20-1 and TRBJ2-3; D perhaps matches TRBD1 (6 bases). The V gene lost 0 bases and the J gene lost 0 bases, with 13 bases spanning the gap. The CDR3 has 16 amino acids. Germline values: CDR1 DFQATT, CDR2 SNEGSKA (reference sequence).

This clonotype came up many times. The rearrangement joins TRBV20-1 to TRBJ2-1; 15 bases fit TRBD2. The ends lost 6 bases at V and 7 bases at J; junction bases unmatched: 4. The germline V gene encodes CDR1 DFQATT and CDR2 SNEGSKA (reference sequence). The CDR3 totals 14 residues. CDR3 sequence: CSAKGLAGGNEQFF. The CDR3 DNA reads TGCAGTGCCAAGGGACTAGCGGGGGGTAATGAGCAGTTCTTC.

The rearrangement uses TRBV12-3 or TRBV12-4 and TRBJ2-7; no clear D. The CDR3 covers 13 residues. The V gene lost 3 bases and the J gene lost 7 bases, with 13 bases spanning the gap. Written as DNA, the CDR3 is TGTGCCAGCAGTTTCGGCAGGCTGGGGGAGCAGTACTTC. It translates to CASSFGRLGEQYF.

The J gene is TRBJ2-5, the V gene TRBV5-4; D is undetermined. Germline loops: CDR1 SGHNT, CDR2 YYREEE (reference sequence). V was pared by 0 bases and J by 5 bases, with 20 bases between. This CDR3 has 17 residues. CDR3 nucleotides: TGTGCCAGCAGCTTGGGGGGTACCGGCCAGAACGGGGAGACCCAGTACTTC. As protein: CASSLGGTGQNGETQYF.

The chain couples TRBV7-9 to TRBJ1-2, with D perhaps TRBD1 (5 bases). Germline CDR1 is SEHNR and CDR2 is FQNEAQ (reference sequence). The CDR3 is 14 amino acids. Trimming pared 5 bases from V and 2 bases from J, leaving 12 bases between. The CDR3 here is CASSPYSGNYGYTF. Here the CDR3 DNA reads TGTGCCAGCAGCCCTTATTCAGGGAACTATGGCTACACCTTC.

This clonotype showed up just a few times. This sequence joins TRBV27 and TRBJ1-6; 7 nucleotides line up with TRBD1. Trimming removed 9 bases from V and 10 bases from J; junction bases left unmatched: 9. Germline V lookup: CDR1 MNHEY, CDR2 SMNVEV (reference sequence). The CDR3 runs 13 residues. The CDR3 DNA is TGTGCCAGGGAGACAGGGATCTACTCACCCCTCCACTTT. Protein: CARETGIYSPLHF.